This T cell receptor beta chain was recorded in a study of stereotactic body radiotherapy in pancreatic ductal adenocarcinoma. TCRdb analysed the bulk RNA-seq reads with MiXCR anew, one entry per CDR3 protein. This sample contains a couple of distinct CDR3 sequences. The material was tumor tissue, obtained after stereotactic body radiotherapy or without it (not recorded which). These receptors all come from a human donor with pancreatic ductal adenocarcinoma.

This sequence joins TRBV5-1 and TRBJ2-3; the D gene could be TRBD1 or TRBD2 (6 bases each). Germline assignment: CDR1 SGHRS and CDR2 YFSETQ. Trimming took 5 bases from V and 6 from J, leaving 16 bases between them. This CDR3 contains 14 residues. The CDR3 region has the DNA TGCGCCAGCAGTCCGTGGGGGGCGCCGGATACGCAGTATTTT. Translation gives CASSPWGAPDTQYF.